The clone carrying this T cell receptor (beta chain) showed up just once. What it binds is unknown. This entry is derived from a study of cytomegalovirus exposure and HLA in healthy donors. Study overall: A preliminary data release comprised 70 million to 95 million unique TCRs obtained from HLA-typed donors. Study-wide results and caveats: Previously analyzed data showed that most TCR beta V segments were productive at a frequency of about 90% or about 30%. Based on reports, TCR beta sequences accurately predicted HLA-A and HLA-B alleles for most subjects. With further analysis later on, most CMV-associated TCR beta chains appeared HLA-restricted.

With 60 Vbeta and 13 Jbeta primers, the PCR was carried out. Produced via immunoSEQ multiplex PCR; TCRdb's table is partial and in-frame only. This table has 120,000 to 150,000 clones, around 79% appearing once. Looked up from germline, CDR1 is LGHNA and CDR2 is YSLEER. The CDR3 covers 14 residues. With 0 bases removed from V and 0 bases from J, the gap between germline ends came to 4 bases. Sequenced: PBMCs. The rearrangement uses TRBV4-3 and TRBJ2-3; D gene ambiguous. This TCR came from a man younger than 35 in good health and CMV-seronegative. The CDR3 sequence is CASSQEGSTDTQYF. CDR3 sequence (DNA): TGCGCCAGCAGCCAAGAGGGCAGCACAGATACGCAGTATTTT.